Below, 20 T cell receptor beta chains from the same sample are listed, as sequenced in a study of blood T cell repertoires in COVID-19 (dated by TCRdb to about 2020). Library method: the immunoSEQ multiplex PCR assay. The table comes from immuneACCESS by way of TCRdb, which keeps in-frame sequences with V and J called. Part of the clones is missing from these tables; in studies checked, under half for an unresolved V gene and the rest for unknown reasons. The sample records roughly 90,000 clones, 65% to 90% of which are singletons. The ten largest clones add up to roughly 15% of the sample. The sequenced sample was peripheral blood. Every receptor here comes from a woman over 75 with active or convalescent COVID-19.

In regard to this clone: Other DNA sequences in this specimen translate into the identical CDR3. The chain has TRBV28 and TRBJ1-5; D may be TRBD1 (6 bases). CDR1 and CDR2 (germline): MDHEN, SYDVKM. V gave up 6 bases and J gave up 0 bases, with 6 bases separating them. This CDR3 contains 13 residues. The CDR3 bases are TGTGCCAGCAGAGGGGGTAGCAATCAGCCCCAGCATTTT. It is translated as CASRGGSNQPQHF.

The gene calls are TRBV19 and TRBJ2-5; 13 nucleotides line up with TRBD2. Looked up from germline, CDR1 is LNHDA and CDR2 is SQIVND (reference sequence). The CDR3 contains 17 residues. The ends lost 4 bases at V and 0 bases at J; junction bases unmatched: 5. The CDR3 loop is CASSRGLAGQYQETQYF. In DNA form, the CDR3 reads TGTGCCAGTAGTAGGGGACTAGCGGGACAGTACCAAGAGACCCAGTACTTC.

V is TRBV6-5 and J is TRBJ2-7, with TRBD1 as a possible D gene (6 bases). This CDR3 region has 15 residues. Germline-derived CDR1 and CDR2 are MNHEY and SVGAGI. Trimming removed 2 bases from V and 0 bases from J, with 11 bases in between. The chain's CDR3 is CASSYGGWSSYEQYF. DNA of the CDR3: TGTGCCAGCAGTTACGGGGGCTGGAGCTCCTACGAGCAGTACTTC.

The table lists this clone with a few counts. A read error may account for a junction end that differs from germline. This chain connects TRBV7-7 to TRBJ2-7, with TRBD1 matching 9 bases. The CDR3 has 14 amino acids. The germline V gene has CDR1 SSHAT and CDR2 FNYEAQ (reference sequence). Here the CDR3 reads CASSPGTGLKEQYF. CDR3 nucleotides: TGTGCTAGCAGCCCGGGGACAGGGCTTAAGGAGCAGTACTTC.

About this clone itself: The junction differs from germline at one of its ends, possibly a read error. The chain links TRBV5-6 to TRBJ2-3, with D possibly TRBD1 on 7 matching bases. The germline V gene encodes CDR1 SGHDT and CDR2 YYEEEE. This CDR3 spans 12 amino acids. CDR3 sequence reads: CASSRGDSGYQF. CDR3 bases: TGTGCCAGCAGCCGCGGGGACAGCGGATATCAATTT.

This chain links TRBV28 with TRBJ2-6; 10 bases match TRBD2. After removal of 5 bases from V and 2 bases from J, the junction contained 3 bases not matched to a gene. CDR1 and CDR2 from the germline V gene are MDHEN and SYDVKM. The CDR3 sequence is 16 residues long. The CDR3 region is CASSPSGGAGANVLTF. The CDR3 region has the DNA TGTGCCAGCAGTCCCAGCGGGGGGGCTGGGGCCAACGTCCTGACTTTC.

The CDR3 bases are TGTGCCAGCAGCGTGGAGACGTTCACCGGGGAGCTGTTTTTT. Translating gives CASSVETFTGELFF. The chain couples TRBV9 to TRBJ2-2, with unresolved D. Per germline, CDR1 SGDLS and CDR2 YYNGEE. The germline V and J ends were trimmed by 2 bases and 4 bases, with 9 bases remaining between them. This CDR3 comprises 14 residues.

The rearrangement joins TRBV6-5 to TRBJ1-5; D is perhaps TRBD1 (5 bases). CDR3 length: 15 residues. V gave up 8 bases and J gave up 7 bases, with 21 bases separating them. Germline CDR1 reads MNHEY; CDR2 reads SVGAGI. CDR3 sequence: CASREQQVLGQPQHF. CDR3 DNA sequence: TGTGCCAGCCGCGAGCAACAGGTTCTAGGACAGCCCCAGCATTTT.

This sequence joins TRBV10-3 and TRBJ1-1; D is possibly TRBD1 (5 bases). This CDR3 has 14 amino acids. Trimming took 7 bases from V and 1 from J, leaving 13 bases between them. Germline assignment: CDR1 ENHRY and CDR2 SYGVKD. The CDR3 DNA reads TGTGCCATCACCCCGGGGGTGAGGAACACTGAAGCTTTCTTT. This codes for CAITPGVRNTEAFF.

The chain couples TRBV2 to TRBJ2-5; 7 nucleotides agree with TRBD2. With 7 bases clipped from V and 0 bases from J, the junction kept 14 bases outside the gene matches. CDR1 and CDR2 from the germline V gene are SNHLY and FYNNEI. The CDR3 spans 17 residues. Written as DNA, the CDR3 is TGTGCCAGCACGCGGGGCGGGAGCGTAATCTACCAAGAGACCCAGTACTTC. Amino acid sequence: CASTRGGSVIYQETQYF.

The V gene is TRBV4-2, the J gene TRBJ1-3, with D perhaps TRBD1 (6 bases). V was shortened by 0 bases and J by 4 bases, with 10 bases between the two germline ends. Germline lookup yields CDR1 LGHNA and CDR2 YNFKEQ. The CDR3 totals 15 residues. The chain's CDR3 is CASSQDLGAGNTIYF. The CDR3 coding sequence is TGTGCCAGCAGCCAAGATTTGGGGGCAGGAAACACCATATATTTT.

This clone was detected only once. The CDR3 region is CASSLGQVNTGELFF. DNA for the CDR3: TGTGCCAGCAGCTTGGGACAGGTGAACACCGGGGAGCTGTTTTTT. V gene TRBV5-4 combines with J gene TRBJ2-2; a weak D match, TRBD1 (6 bases). Germline V lookup: CDR1 SGHNT, CDR2 YYREEE (reference sequence). V was pared by 0 bases and J by 1 base, with 7 bases between. CDR3 length equals 15 residues.

This sequence joins TRBV9 and TRBJ2-5, with D possibly being TRBD1 (6 bases). Trimming stripped 0 bases from V and 3 bases from J, with 15 bases between. The CDR3 runs to 16 residues. Germline lookup yields CDR1 SGDLS and CDR2 YYNGEE. The DNA of the CDR3 is TGTGCCAGCAGCGTAGGAGGCGAGGGGACAAAAGAGACCCAGTACTTC. Its translation is CASSVGGEGTKETQYF. Combining the CDR3 with reference TRBV9 and TRBJ2-5 gives the whole variable domain DSGVTQTPKHLITATGQRVTLRCSPRSGDLSVYWYQQSLDQGLQFLIQYYNGEERAKGNILERFSAQQFPDLHSELNLSSLELGDSALYFCASSVGGEGTKETQYFGPGTRLLVL.

This chain uses TRBV7-3 with TRBJ2-5; D is unresolved. The germline gives CDR1 SGHTA, CDR2 FQGTGA. CDR3 size: 15 residues. Trimming shortened V by 5 bases and J by 5 bases, and 18 bases separated the two germline ends. Here the CDR3 reads CASSQNGQSLETQYF. Written as DNA, the CDR3 is TGTGCCAGCAGCCAGAATGGGCAAAGTCTGGAGACCCAGTACTTC.

The rearrangement joins TRBV14 to TRBJ1-2; possibly TRBD1 for D (5 bases). This CDR3 has 14 residues. Germline-derived CDR1 and CDR2 are SGHDN and FVKESK. V was clipped by 0 bases and J by 8 bases, with 13 bases between them. The CDR3 DNA follows: TGTGCCAGCAGCCAAGACGGGTGGGGCCGAGGCTACACCTTC. Its protein product is CASSQDGWGRGYTF.

V and J are TRBV5-6 and TRBJ2-5; TRBD2 might be the D (6 bases). The CDR3 extends over 14 amino acids. Germline lookup yields CDR1 SGHDT and CDR2 YYEEEE. Trimming pared 3 bases from V and 3 bases from J, leaving 12 bases between. In DNA form, the CDR3 reads TGTGCCAGCAGCTGGAGGGACGGGGAAGAGACCCAGTACTTC. This translates into CASSWRDGEETQYF.

This chain connects TRBV28 to TRBJ1-5; possibly TRBD1 for D (6 bases). Between the trimmed V and J ends, which lost 10 bases and 6 bases, there was a span of 13 bases. From germline, CDR1 is MDHEN and CDR2 SYDVKM. This CDR3 has 12 residues. The CDR3 loop is CATTDRSQPQHF. The CDR3 DNA sequence: TGTGCCACCACTGACAGGTCTCAGCCCCAGCATTTT.

The chain carries TRBV4-2 and TRBJ2-1, with a possible D match to TRBD2 (6 bases). The V end was cut by 3 bases, the J end by 12 bases, with 15 bases between. The CDR3 is 13 amino acids. Germline V gene sequence: CDR1 LGHNA, CDR2 YNFKEQ. The chain's CDR3 is CASSQDPRGGQFF. The CDR3 DNA reads as TGTGCCAGCAGCCAGGATCCTCGGGGAGGGCAGTTCTTC.

This rearrangement joins TRBV23-1 to TRBJ2-7; TRBD2 agrees at 14 bases. TRBV23-1 has ORF status, its function being uncertain. CDR3 length: 21 amino acids. V was pared by 0 bases and J by 2 bases, with 15 bases of the junction left unmatched. The CDR3 coding sequence is TGCGCCAGCAGTCAATCAATTCAGACCGGGACTAGCGGGAGAACGGCCTACGAGCAGTACTTC. Its translation is CASSQSIQTGTSGRTAYEQYF.

This chain uses TRBV13 with TRBJ1-1; D remains ambiguous. Germline V lookup: CDR1 PRHDT, CDR2 FYEKMQ (reference sequence). V was pared by 1 base and J by 1 base, with 4 bases between. This CDR3 spans 13 amino acids. The DNA of the CDR3 is TGTGCCAGCAGCTTAGAGAGGAACACTGAAGCTTTCTTT. Protein product: CASSLERNTEAFF. Full variable domain (rest looked up from reference TRBV13 and TRBJ1-1): AAGVIQSPRHLIKEKRETATLKCYPIPRHDTVYWYQQGPGQDPQFLISFYEKMQSDKGSIPDRFSAQQFSDYHSELNMSSLELGDSALYFCASSLERNTEAFFGQGTRLTVV.